This T cell receptor beta chain was identified during a study of OX40 agonist ivuxolimab in advanced cancers. Context from the whole study: The costimulatory receptor OX40 (CD134) was targeted by ivuxolimab, a fully human IgG2 agonistic monoclonal antibody. The paper describes the monotherapy dose-escalation part (N of about 52 patients) of the phase I trial of ivuxolimab. Partial responses occurred in three dose-escalation patients, of whom one had hepatocellular carcinoma and two had cutaneous melanoma. In the dose-escalation cohort, 75% to 85% of patients were male, and the mean age was approximately 60 years with a range of roughly 20 to 79. Intravenous ivuxolimab was administered to patients every 2 weeks at six dose levels: 0.01, 0.1, 0.3, 1.5, 3 and 10 mg/kg. Of the roughly 51 patients in dose escalation, some 19 had hepatocellular carcinoma, some 15 had melanoma, 9 had renal cell carcinoma and 9 had head and neck cancer. Patients were allowed to have had prior anti-PD-1, anti-PD-L1 or anti-CTLA-4 therapy, and less than 45% of the dose-escalation patients had previously received checkpoint inhibitors. Peripheral TCRbeta sequencing aimed to test whether ivuxolimab altered TCR sequence diversity and caused clonal T-cell expansion. The paper's findings and limits, for the study overall: In the 0.1-3.0 mg/kg groups, partial responders had among the lowest normalized peripheral clonal expansion, particularly in CD8+ T cells. At doses from 0.1 to 3.0 mg/kg, clonal expansion was seen in both CD4+ and CD8+ blood T cells between baseline and week 6. On average, CD8+ T cells showed more expanded clones than CD4+ T cells after ivuxolimab. Which antigens the clonally expanded peripheral T cells were specific for was not determined. Low levels of normalized T-cell clonal expansion were also seen in some patients who did not respond.

The trial excluded patients who had a history of autoimmune disease or were on systemic immunosuppression. In every dose cohort, peripheral blood was drawn for TCR sequencing at baseline, cycle 4 day 1, and cycle 7 day 1. The samples were taken from a phase I, first-in-human, multicenter, open-label dose-escalation trial of ivuxolimab. The trial enrolled adults with locally advanced or metastatic head and neck squamous cell, hepatocellular, melanoma or renal cell carcinoma. Before TCR sequencing, CD4+ T cells and CD8+ T cells from peripheral blood were sorted into separate populations. Note on this clone: The clone's antigen remains unknown. No much larger clonotype is one base removed from it; base qualities were not supplied.

Genomic DNA was isolated from the sorted cells so that the TCRbeta CDR3 region could be sequenced. The immunoSEQ Assay was used to sequence the TCRbeta CDR3 regions. The clones in this table, taken by TCRdb from immuneACCESS, are in-frame only. Not every clone is retained; where verified, under half of the shortfall comes from an unresolved V gene, and the cause of the rest is unknown. For this sample there are 90,000 to 130,000 clones; more than 70% appear just once. The ten largest clones take up around 0.26% of the sample. From V the trimming removes 5 bases and from J it removes 0 bases, while the gene matches leave 7 bases of the junction unaccounted for. Including the terminal cysteine and phenylalanine, the CDR3 comprises 16 residues. Only CDR3 DNA is held: 48 bases, read in frame from base 1. CDR1 and CDR2, per the germline V gene, are SGHTA and FQGNSA.

This sequence originates from an adult with an advanced solid tumor such as melanoma, head and neck, liver or kidney cancer. The sequence joins TRBV7-2 to TRBJ2-1, with 7 bases aligning to TRBD1. This specimen consisted of CD4+ or CD8+ T cells sorted from blood, obtained in a trial of the OX40 agonist ivuxolimab. CDR3 sequence: CASSQGDRFSYNEQFF. The DNA is as follows: TGTGCCAGCAGCCAAGGGGACAGATTCTCCTACAATGAGCAGTTCTTC.